The 18 T cell receptor beta chains below were found in one sample sequenced in a study of blood T cell repertoires in COVID-19. The assay was immunoSEQ multiplex PCR, and TCRdb's table has in-frame clones only and misses some. This sample has about 160,000 clones, with about four fifths found just once. Sequencing was carried out using peripheral blood. The receptors come from a woman older than 75 with active or convalescent COVID-19.

This clone has a single count. The sample carries other DNA sequences with the same CDR3. This chain links TRBV7-9 with TRBJ2-5; 10 nucleotides match TRBD2. The CDR3 consists of 14 residues. In germline, CDR1 is SEHNR, CDR2 FQNEAQ (reference sequence). J lost 5 bases, V lost 2 bases, and 2 bases had no gene match. In nucleotides, the CDR3 is TGTGCCAGCAGCTTACTAGCGGGAGAGGAGACCCAGTACTTC. Protein sequence: CASSLLAGEETQYF.

The chain recombines TRBV19 with TRBJ1-5, with TRBD1 identical over 9 bases. The length of the CDR3 is 14 residues. With V trimmed by 7 bases and J by 6 bases, 7 bases remained unmatched. Germline V gives CDR1 LNHDA, CDR2 SQIVND (reference sequence). CDR3 protein: CASNPQGAIQPQHF. CDR3 nucleotide sequence: TGTGCCAGTAACCCACAGGGGGCGATTCAGCCCCAGCATTTT.

V usage is TRBV29-1 and J usage is TRBJ2-1; 14 bases align to TRBD2. This CDR3 has 17 amino acids. V lost 5 bases and J lost 1; bases outside the gene matches: 7. Germline values: CDR1 SQVTM, CDR2 ANQGSEA. CDR3 residues: CSVMGLAGERSYNEQFF. CDR3 bases: TGCAGCGTTATGGGACTAGCGGGAGAACGATCCTACAATGAGCAGTTCTTC.

This clone was seen a handful of times. J is TRBJ1-1 and V is TRBV15, with TRBD1 identical over 8 bases. The CDR3 length is 14 residues. The V and J ends lost 3 bases and 3 bases, in that order; junction bases with no gene match: 3. Germline V gives CDR1 LNHNV, CDR2 YYDKDF (reference sequence). The CDR3 spells CATSSFRGHTEAFF. The CDR3 region has the DNA TGTGCCACCAGCAGTTTCAGGGGGCACACTGAAGCTTTCTTT.

The chain is built from TRBV11-3 and TRBJ1-3, with 7 bases matching TRBD1. This CDR3 comprises 16 residues. Germline CDR1 reads SGHNT; CDR2 reads YENEEA. Trimming at V came to 5 bases and at J to 0 bases, leaving 7 bases not matched to a gene. DNA of the CDR3: TGTGCCAGCAGCCGACGGACAGGAGACTCTGGAAACACCATATATTTT. Its protein is CASSRRTGDSGNTIYF.

The rearrangement joins TRBV5-4 to TRBJ1-1; tentative D call: TRBD1 (6 bases). The CDR3 contains 14 residues. Germline assignment: CDR1 SGHNT and CDR2 YYREEE (reference sequence). Deletions cut 0 bases from V and 5 bases from J, with 11 bases between. The CDR3 region has the DNA TGTGCCAGCAGCTTGGCACAGGGCCAGACTGAAGCTTTCTTT. Translation gives CASSLAQGQTEAFF.

This clone appeared a few times. The chain couples TRBV2 to TRBJ2-1; 8 positions match TRBD1. Trimming removed 10 bases from V and 5 bases from J; junction bases left unmatched: 13. This CDR3 spans 15 amino acids. Per the germline V gene, CDR1 is SNHLY and CDR2 is FYNNEI. The CDR3 is CATCPQGASNNEQFF. The CDR3 region has the DNA TGTGCCACCTGCCCCCAGGGGGCTTCAAACAATGAGCAGTTCTTC.

This rearrangement joins TRBV28 to TRBJ2-5; no definite D call. The CDR3 spans 13 residues. V shed 7 bases and J shed 5 bases, with 14 bases lying between them. Germline-derived CDR1 and CDR2 are MDHEN and SYDVKM. CDR3 region: CASTNLRLETQYF. CDR3 DNA: TGTGCCAGCACCAATCTTAGACTCGAGACCCAGTACTTC.

This chain connects TRBV29-1 to TRBJ1-1; D uncertain. The germline CDR1 and CDR2 sequences are SQVTM and ANQGSEA. Trimming removed 7 bases at V and 4 bases at J, with 7 bases between. The CDR3 contains 10 residues. This CDR3 is CSAVVTEAFF. In DNA form, the CDR3 reads TGCAGCGCTGTAGTCACTGAAGCTTTCTTT. Filled out from reference TRBV29-1 and TRBJ1-1, the complete variable domain reads SAVISQKPSRDICQRGTSLTIQCQVDSQVTMMFWYRQQPGQSLTLIATANQGSEATYESGFVIDKFPISRPNLTFSTLTVSNMSPEDSSIYLCSAVVTEAFFGQGTRLTVV.

The chain carries TRBV10-1 and TRBJ2-7, with D possibly being TRBD1 (6 bases). The CDR3 is made up of 14 amino acids. Germline-derived CDR1 and CDR2 are WNHNN and SYGVQD (reference sequence). Trimming cost V 0 bases and J 3 bases, with 9 bases left between them. The CDR3 DNA sequence: TGCGCCAGCAGTGAGTCGGGACAACACTACGAGCAGTACTTC. Translation: CASSESGQHYEQYF.

V gene TRBV6-1 combines with J gene TRBJ2-2, with 10 positions matching TRBD1. The CDR3 has 15 residues. With V trimmed by 3 bases and J by 6 bases, 4 bases remained unmatched. Germline lookup yields CDR1 MNHNS and CDR2 SASEGT. DNA for the CDR3: TGTGCCAGCAGTGAGGACAGGGGGACGGCCGGGGAGCTGTTTTTT. It specifies CASSEDRGTAGELFF.

V is TRBV5-1 and J is TRBJ1-2, with 8 bases identical to TRBD1. Per the germline V gene, CDR1 is SGHRS and CDR2 is YFSETQ. CDR3 length equals 14 residues. Unmatched junction bases numbered 3, after V lost 5 bases and J lost 0 bases. The chain's CDR3 is CASRSDRANYGYTF. CDR3 DNA: TGCGCCAGCAGATCGGACAGGGCTAACTATGGCTACACCTTC.

This clone appeared once. V gene TRBV6-5 combines with J gene TRBJ2-1; D may be TRBD2 (6 bases). CDR1 is MNHEY, CDR2 SVGAGI, per germline. The length of the CDR3 is 10 residues. V dropped 10 bases and J dropped 9 bases, with 10 bases sitting between them. The CDR3 protein is CAIQAGEQFF. In DNA, the CDR3 is TGTGCCATACAAGCGGGTGAGCAGTTCTTC.

CDR3 DNA: TGTGCCACCCGTAGCAGGGGTGGCAATGAGCAGTTCTTC. It specifies CATRSRGGNEQFF. The chain links TRBV24-1 to TRBJ2-1, with D possibly TRBD1 on 6 matching bases. This CDR3 has 13 amino acids. The ends were cut back, 9 bases at V and 6 bases at J, with 14 bases in the middle. Looked up from germline, CDR1 is KGHDR and CDR2 is SFDVKD.

This chain connects TRBV19 to TRBJ1-2; TRBD1 agrees at 8 bases. The CDR3 is 13 residues long. Per germline, CDR1 LNHDA and CDR2 SQIVND (reference sequence). V dropped 6 bases and J dropped 2; count of bases not matched to a gene: 2. CDR3 nucleotide sequence: TGTGCCAGTAGAAGACAGGGGAACTATGGCTACACCTTC. This translates into CASRRQGNYGYTF.

J is TRBJ2-7 and V is TRBV4-2; no firm D call. From germline, CDR1 is LGHNA and CDR2 YNFKEQ. Trimming left V 1 base short and J 6 bases short, with 16 bases between. CDR3 size: 15 residues. CDR3 region: CASSQVFLDSGEQYF. DNA of the CDR3: TGTGCCAGCAGCCAAGTTTTTCTAGATTCGGGCGAGCAGTACTTC.

The V and J genes are TRBV24-1 and TRBJ2-2; D perhaps matches TRBD2 (5 bases). The CDR3 covers 15 residues. The ends were cut back, 6 bases at V and 5 bases at J, with 15 bases in the middle. From germline, CDR1 is KGHDR and CDR2 SFDVKD. The CDR3 loop reads CATSLQTTNTGELFF. The CDR3 DNA sequence: TGTGCCACCAGTCTACAGACGACTAATACCGGGGAGCTGTTTTTT.

CDR3 in amino acids: CASSLTSTYEQYF. As DNA, the CDR3 is TGTGCCAGCAGTTTAACTAGTACCTACGAGCAGTACTTC. The chain uses TRBV6-2 or TRBV6-3 and TRBJ2-7; TRBD2 might be the D (5 bases). V lost 4 bases and J 2 bases, leaving 9 bases between the germline ends. This CDR3 is 13 amino acids long. Per germline, CDR1 MNHEY and CDR2 SVGEGT.